This TCR beta chain was sequenced in a study of blood T cell repertoires in COVID-19. Generated by immunoSEQ multiplex PCR, the TCRdb table keeps only in-frame clones and is missing some. This sample yields about 67,000 clones, of which roughly 90% are seen a single time; roughly 1.2% belongs to the top ten. With V trimmed by 5 bases and J by 8 bases, 15 bases remained unmatched. This CDR3 spans 16 amino acids. Germline lookup yields CDR1 LNHDA and CDR2 SQIVND (reference sequence). The source is a woman in her fifties or sixties with acute or convalescent COVID-19. The sample consisted of peripheral blood. The J gene is TRBJ1-2, the V gene TRBV19; 9 bases map to TRBD1. CDR3: CASSASSGTGIFGYTF. In DNA form, the CDR3 reads TGTGCCAGTAGTGCGTCCTCCGGGACAGGGATTTTCGGCTACACCTTC.